The entry below describes one TCR beta chain. Its target is not known. This specimen belongs to a study of somatic mutations in cytotoxic T cells in rheumatoid arthritis. Under the authors' procedure: Rarely did patient CD8+ clones above 1% match published virus-specific TCRB sequences. Profiled with immunoSEQ multiplex PCR; TCRdb holds only in-frame clones, not every one. That table furnishes V, J and clone size, whereas the DNA furnished D and trimming. The data show tens of thousands of clones, approximately 78% seen once. The germline V gene encodes CDR1 SGHNT and CDR2 YYREEE (reference sequence). The CDR3 has 13 residues. With V trimmed by 0 bases and J by 11 bases, 5 bases remained unmatched. Study-level points and caveats: For rheumatoid arthritis patients, CD8+ clonality increased with age, whereas it did not in healthy controls.

Sequencing used CD8+ T cells sorted from blood. The receptor comes from an adult with rheumatoid arthritis. The rearrangement joins TRBV5-4 to TRBJ1-1, with TRBD1 matching 9 bases. CDR3: CASSLVEQGAAFF. The CDR3 DNA follows: TGTGCCAGCAGCTTGGTAGAACAGGGGGCCGCTTTCTTT.